This T cell receptor beta chain was found in a study of control samples from healthy donors and cancer patients. The table came from immunoSEQ multiplex PCR; TCRdb's copy has only in-frame clones and leaves some out. The table lists 120,000 or so clones, under 95% of them singletons. This CDR3 is 10 amino acids long. Germline V gene lookup returns CDR1 GTSNPN and CDR2 SVGIG (reference sequence). The sample taken for sequencing was blood. The clonotype comes from a man aged 18 to 30 in good health. The chain couples TRBV30 to TRBJ1-2; TRBD1 matches at 7 bases. The CDR3 loop reads CASHRGGYTF. The CDR3 nucleotides read TGTGCGTCCCACAGGGGTGGCTACACCTTC.